The next 27 T cell receptor beta chains were all read from a single sample in a study of blood T cell dynamics during melanoma immunotherapy. Indicated time point: week 3, after first cycle of checkpoint inhibitor. Measured with immunoSEQ multiplex PCR; TCRdb has only the in-frame clones, and not every one. The data show roughly 11,000 clones, with approximately 89% seen just once and around 24% held by the top ten. The material was blood, obtained from a patient treated with checkpoint blockade. These TCRs come from a human donor with melanoma.

The chain combines TRBV5-1 with TRBJ2-3; TRBD1 is a possible D gene (6 bases). Germline CDR1 is SGHRS and CDR2 is YFSETQ. Between the trimmed V and J ends, which lost 3 bases and 4 bases, there was a span of 9 bases. This CDR3 contains 13 residues. CDR3: CASSSRQADTQYF. The CDR3 nucleotides are TGCGCCAGCAGCTCCAGACAGGCAGATACGCAGTATTTT.

V usage is TRBV25-1 and J usage is TRBJ2-6; D is tentatively TRBD1 or TRBD2 (7 bases each). Germline V lookup: CDR1 MGHDK, CDR2 SYGVNS. CDR3 size: 17 residues. Trimming took 1 base from V and 4 from J, leaving 14 bases between them. The CDR3 bases are TGTGCCAGCAGTGAATGGGAGGGGGCAACGGGGGCCAACGTCCTGACTTTC. This codes for CASSEWEGATGANVLTF.

The chain is built from TRBV2 and TRBJ2-3, with D uncertain. Germline values: CDR1 SNHLY, CDR2 FYNNEI. The CDR3 is 12 residues long. V gave up 5 bases and J gave up 4 bases, with 7 bases separating them. The CDR3 DNA reads as TGTGCCAGCAGTCCTGGCGCAGATACGCAGTATTTT. Encoded protein: CASSPGADTQYF.

This chain connects TRBV29-1 to TRBJ1-4; 7 nucleotides agree with TRBD1. Germline V gene data show CDR1 as SQVTM and CDR2 as ANQGSEA. V dropped 5 bases and J dropped 8; count of bases not matched to a gene: 11. The CDR3 consists of 14 residues. The CDR3 here is CSVLGQLPGEKLFF. As DNA, the CDR3 is TGCAGCGTTTTGGGACAGCTGCCGGGGGAAAAACTGTTTTTT. The full variable domain, in which reference TRBV29-1 and TRBJ1-4 provide the parts outside the CDR3, is SAVISQKPSRDICQRGTSLTIQCQVDSQVTMMFWYRQQPGQSLTLIATANQGSEATYESGFVIDKFPISRPNLTFSTLTVSNMSPEDSSIYLCSVLGQLPGEKLFFGSGTQLSVL.

The chain joins TRBV27 to TRBJ1-5, with D possibly matching TRBD1 (5 bases). The V end lost 6 bases, the J end lost 0 bases, and 12 bases lay between the germline ends. The germline CDR1 and CDR2 sequences are MNHEY and SMNVEV (reference sequence). The CDR3 has 15 residues. CDR3 sequence: CASSPFGGSNQPQHF. CDR3 in DNA: TGTGCCAGCAGCCCCTTCGGGGGTAGCAATCAGCCCCAGCATTTT.

The rearrangement links TRBV25-1 to TRBJ2-3; 8 nucleotides align to TRBD1. V lost 0 bases to trimming and J lost 3 bases; unmatched junction nucleotides: 8. Germline CDR1 MGHDK, CDR2 SYGVNS. The CDR3 spans 17 residues. Written as DNA, the CDR3 is TGTGCCAGCAGTGAATATAGGTCAGGGGGCTCGACAGATACGCAGTATTTT. Amino acids: CASSEYRSGGSTDTQYF.

The genes are TRBV10-3 and TRBJ2-1; weak D call: TRBD2 (5 bases). The germline V and J ends were trimmed by 7 bases and 6 bases, with 10 bases remaining between them. Germline values: CDR1 ENHRY, CDR2 SYGVKD. The CDR3 covers 12 residues. Here the CDR3 DNA reads TGTGCCATCACCGGACTCACCAATGAGCAGTTCTTC. It specifies CAITGLTNEQFF.

The gene calls are TRBV10-3 and TRBJ2-3, with D possibly TRBD2 on 5 matching bases. The CDR3 covers 12 residues. V was pared by 10 bases and J by 6 bases, with 14 bases between. Germline V gene lookup returns CDR1 ENHRY and CDR2 SYGVKD. The CDR3 spells CATGELGDTQYF. The CDR3 nucleotides are TGTGCCACCGGGGAATTAGGGGATACGCAGTATTTT.

The CDR3: CASSPTTVNTEAFF. DNA of the CDR3: TGTGCCAGCAGTCCGACGACAGTGAACACTGAAGCTTTCTTT. The rearrangement joins TRBV28 to TRBJ1-1; possibly TRBD1 for D (5 bases). The CDR3 has 14 residues. CDR1 is MDHEN and CDR2 is SYDVKM in the germline V gene. V lost 5 bases and J lost 0, with 10 bases in between.

The rearrangement joins TRBV2 to TRBJ1-1; unclear D gene. Per the germline V gene, CDR1 is SNHLY and CDR2 is FYNNEI. The V gene lost 1 base and the J gene lost 3 bases, with 9 bases spanning the gap. This CDR3 has 14 amino acids. CDR3 sequence reads: CASSEVAAYTEAFF. In DNA form, the CDR3 reads TGTGCCAGCAGTGAAGTAGCAGCCTACACTGAAGCTTTCTTT.

The chain is built from TRBV29-1 and TRBJ1-3; D gene uncertain. In germline, CDR1 is SQVTM, CDR2 ANQGSEA. CDR3 length equals 14 residues. The V end was cut by 5 bases, the J end by 0 bases, with 11 bases between. The CDR3 here is CSVQDPSSGNTIYF. The CDR3 nucleotides read TGCAGCGTTCAGGACCCGAGCTCTGGAAACACCATATATTTT.

This clone came up once. The chain employs TRBV4-1 and TRBJ2-1, with 14 bases identical to TRBD2. The V gene end was trimmed by 10 bases and the J gene end by 8 bases; junction bases not matched to a gene: 4. Germline CDR1 and CDR2: MGHRA and YSYEKL. This CDR3 spans 13 amino acids. The CDR3 DNA is TGCGCCACCGCGGGACTAGCGGGAGATGAGCAGTTCTTC. It translates to CATAGLAGDEQFF.

The rearrangement uses TRBV6-1 and TRBJ2-5; either TRBD1 or TRBD2 may fit D (6 bases each). Germline V lookup: CDR1 MNHNS, CDR2 SASEGT. The length of the CDR3 is 15 residues. Trimming pared 2 bases from V and 1 base from J, leaving 11 bases between. Here the CDR3 DNA reads TGTGCCAGCAGTGAATGGGGGCGGGGCCAAGAGACCCAGTACTTC. Its protein is CASSEWGRGQETQYF.

This sequence joins TRBV19 and TRBJ1-5; no definite D call. There are 13 residues in the CDR3. Germline CDR1 reads LNHDA; CDR2 reads SQIVND (reference sequence). V was shortened by 6 bases and J by 4 bases, with 10 bases between the two germline ends. CDR3 coding DNA: TGTGCCAGTAGGAAAAGAGCGAATCAGCCCCAGCATTTT. It yields the protein CASRKRANQPQHF.

The genes are TRBV7-2 and TRBJ2-7; D is possibly TRBD2 (6 bases). V dropped 2 bases and J dropped 6 bases, with 11 bases sitting between them. Per the germline V gene, CDR1 is SGHTA and CDR2 is FQGNSA. CDR3 length equals 13 residues. The CDR3 DNA sequence: TGTGCCAGCAGCTTATGGGCGGGGTTCGAGCAGTACTTC. Its protein is CASSLWAGFEQYF.

This clone was seen only once. The chain carries TRBV5-6 and TRBJ1-2; D unresolved. This CDR3 comprises 13 residues. Trimming removed 0 bases at V and 3 bases at J, with 6 bases between. Germline lookup yields CDR1 SGHDT and CDR2 YYEEEE. The CDR3 region is CASSLGRHYGYTF. CDR3 nucleotides: TGTGCCAGCAGCTTGGGCAGACACTATGGCTACACCTTC.

The genes are TRBV29-1 and TRBJ1-3; D ambiguous. Per germline, CDR1 SQVTM and CDR2 ANQGSEA. This CDR3 has 13 residues. Deletions cut 8 bases from V and 3 bases from J, with 14 bases between. The CDR3 region is CSLGRRRGNTIYF. The CDR3 DNA is TGCAGCCTGGGGAGGAGGCGTGGAAACACCATATATTTT.

The V gene is TRBV7-8, the J gene TRBJ1-2; D is possibly TRBD1 (5 bases). This CDR3 contains 15 residues. Germline V gene data show CDR1 as SGHVS and CDR2 as FQNEAQ. The ends were cut back, 1 base at V and 2 bases at J, with 11 bases in the middle. CDR3 region: CASSLGGSVNYGYTF. In nucleotides, the CDR3 is TGTGCCAGCAGCTTAGGGGGCTCAGTAAACTATGGCTACACCTTC.

In its sample, this clone was seen once. The V gene is TRBV7-8, the J gene TRBJ1-4; 7 nucleotides line up with TRBD1. Germline V lookup: CDR1 SGHVS, CDR2 FQNEAQ. V trimming: 1 base; J trimming: 6 bases; junction bases outside the gene matches: 8. This CDR3 has 16 residues. CDR3 sequence (DNA): TGTGCCAGCAGCTTAGTTCAGGGCAGGGGGGATGAAAAACTGTTTTTT. The encoded protein is CASSLVQGRGDEKLFF.

The V call is TRBV7-2, the J call TRBJ2-2; D may be TRBD1 (6 bases). There are 15 residues in the CDR3. Trimming pared 3 bases from V and 7 bases from J, leaving 15 bases between. From germline, CDR1 is SGHTA and CDR2 FQGNSA. The CDR3 nucleotides read TGTGCCAGCAGCTTTAGGGGGATTGGCGGCGGGGAGCTGTTTTTT. Encoded protein: CASSFRGIGGGELFF.

J is TRBJ2-7 and V is TRBV10-3; D is unresolved. Trimming stripped 1 base from V and 7 bases from J, with 5 bases between. CDR3 size: 11 residues. Looked up from germline, CDR1 is ENHRY and CDR2 is SYGVKD. CDR3 region: CAISEWREQYF. CDR3 DNA: TGTGCCATCAGTGAGTGGCGGGAGCAGTACTTC.

The chain employs TRBV18 and TRBJ2-7, with D maybe TRBD2 (6 bases). This CDR3 contains 14 residues. Germline V gene data show CDR1 as KGHSH and CDR2 as LQKENI. The V and J ends lost 4 bases and 5 bases respectively, with 15 bases between them. DNA of the CDR3: TGTGCCAGCTCACGACCGGGAGCGGGCCACGAGCAGTACTTC. Amino acids: CASSRPGAGHEQYF. Using reference TRBV18 and TRBJ2-7 for the parts outside the CDR3, the full variable domain is NAGVMQNPRHLVRRRGQEARLRCSPMKGHSHVYWYRQLPEEGLKFMVYLQKENIIDESGMPKERFSAEFPKEGPSILRIQQVVRGDSAAYFCASSRPGAGHEQYFGPGTRLTVT.

V gene TRBV4-2 combines with J gene TRBJ1-6; 7 bases are shared with TRBD1. V was pared by 1 base and J by 14 bases, with 8 bases of the junction left unmatched. CDR1 and CDR2 from the germline V gene are LGHNA and YNFKEQ. The CDR3 covers 14 residues. CDR3 sequence reads: CASSQADLTGALHF. CDR3 DNA sequence: TGTGCCAGCAGCCAAGCTGACCTTACAGGGGCCCTCCACTTT.

The chain carries TRBV28 and TRBJ2-1; the D gene is possibly TRBD2 (6 bases). The germline CDR1 and CDR2 sequences are MDHEN and SYDVKM. Between the trimmed V and J ends, which lost 2 bases and 10 bases, there was a span of 21 bases. The CDR3 loop spans 16 amino acids. The CDR3 DNA follows: TGTGCCAGCAGTTTAGGGGCGGGAACTACCCTTGGGGAGCAGTTCTTC. This translates into CASSLGAGTTLGEQFF.

This chain uses TRBV7-2 with TRBJ1-1; a weak D match, TRBD1 (6 bases). Looked up from germline, CDR1 is SGHTA and CDR2 is FQGNSA. This CDR3 spans 16 amino acids. Trimming took off 5 bases at V and 1 base at J, with 17 bases between the two ends. CDR3 coding DNA: TGTGCCAGCAGCCCGGGGGCCTTTGGAGGGAACACTGAAGCTTTCTTT. Its translation: CASSPGAFGGNTEAFF.

V gene TRBV6-5 combines with J gene TRBJ1-2; D gene unclear. Germline CDR1 reads MNHEY; CDR2 reads SVGAGI. The length of the CDR3 is 15 residues. Deletions cut 4 bases from V and 3 bases from J, with 15 bases between. CDR3 region: CASSWGSVRDYGYTF. CDR3 coding DNA: TGTGCCAGCAGTTGGGGATCGGTGAGAGACTATGGCTACACCTTC.

The V call is TRBV28, the J call TRBJ2-3, with D perhaps assigned TRBD1 or TRBD2 (6 bases each). The V end was cut by 6 bases, the J end by 5 bases, with 12 bases between. Germline V gene lookup returns CDR1 MDHEN and CDR2 SYDVKM. The CDR3 has 13 amino acids. The CDR3 spells CASSRGLEDTQYF. CDR3 in DNA: TGTGCCAGCAGCCGGGGGCTCGAAGATACGCAGTATTTT. Together with reference TRBV28 and TRBJ2-3, the CDR3 gives the full variable domain: DVKVTQSSRYLVKRTGEKVFLECVQDMDHENMFWYRQDPGLGLRLIYFSYDVKMKEKGDIPEGYSVSREKKERFSLILESASTNQTSMYLCASSRGLEDTQYFGPGTRLTVL.